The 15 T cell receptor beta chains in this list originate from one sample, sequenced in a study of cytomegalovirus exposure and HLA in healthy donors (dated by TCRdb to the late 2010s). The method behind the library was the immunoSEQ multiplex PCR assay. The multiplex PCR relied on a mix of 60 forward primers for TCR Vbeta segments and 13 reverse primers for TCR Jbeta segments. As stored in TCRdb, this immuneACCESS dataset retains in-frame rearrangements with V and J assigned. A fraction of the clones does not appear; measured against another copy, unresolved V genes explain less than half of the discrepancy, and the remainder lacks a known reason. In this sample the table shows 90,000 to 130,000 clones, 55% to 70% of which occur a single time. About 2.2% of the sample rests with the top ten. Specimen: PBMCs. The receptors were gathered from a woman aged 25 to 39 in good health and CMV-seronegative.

CDR3 nucleotide sequence: TGTGCCAGCAGCACTGGGACTAGCGGTACGTGGGAGCTGTTTTTT. The encoded protein is CASSTGTSGTWELFF. This chain uses TRBV5-5 with TRBJ2-2; 11 nucleotides agree with TRBD2. Per the germline V gene, CDR1 is SGHKS and CDR2 is YYEKEE (reference sequence). With V trimmed by 4 bases and J by 9 bases, 8 bases remained unmatched. The CDR3 extends over 15 amino acids.

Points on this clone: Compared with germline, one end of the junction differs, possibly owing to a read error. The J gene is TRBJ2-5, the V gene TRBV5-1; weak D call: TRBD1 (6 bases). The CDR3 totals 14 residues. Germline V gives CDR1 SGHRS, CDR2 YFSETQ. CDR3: CVSSSGVLGETQYF. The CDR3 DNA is TGCGTCAGCAGCTCAGGGGTTCTTGGGGAGACCCAGTACTTC.

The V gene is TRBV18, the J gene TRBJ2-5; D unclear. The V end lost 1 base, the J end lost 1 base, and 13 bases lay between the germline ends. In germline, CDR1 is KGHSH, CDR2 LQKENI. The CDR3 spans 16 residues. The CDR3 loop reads CASSPRVGQSQETQYF. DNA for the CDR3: TGTGCCAGCTCACCACGGGTTGGGCAGAGCCAAGAGACCCAGTACTTC.

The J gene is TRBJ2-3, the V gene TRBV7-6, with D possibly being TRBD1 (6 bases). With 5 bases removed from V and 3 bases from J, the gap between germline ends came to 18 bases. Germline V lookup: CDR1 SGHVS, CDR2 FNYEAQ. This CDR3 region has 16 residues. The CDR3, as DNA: TGTGCCAGCAGCCGCGAGAGGGGGAGAGGGACAGATACGCAGTATTTT. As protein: CASSRERGRGTDTQYF.

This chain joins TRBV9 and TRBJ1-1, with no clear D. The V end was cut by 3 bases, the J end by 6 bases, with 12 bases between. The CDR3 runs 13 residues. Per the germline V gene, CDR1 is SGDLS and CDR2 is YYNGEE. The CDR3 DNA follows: TGTGCCAGCAGCGCCGGAGGGTCATCTGAAGCTTTCTTT. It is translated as CASSAGGSSEAFF.

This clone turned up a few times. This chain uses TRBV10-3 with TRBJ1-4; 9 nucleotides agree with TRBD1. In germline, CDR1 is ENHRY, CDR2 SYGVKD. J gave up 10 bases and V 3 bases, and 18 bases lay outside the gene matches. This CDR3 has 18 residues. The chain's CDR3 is CAISDDARTGTGKGKLFF. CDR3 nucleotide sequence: TGTGCCATCAGTGACGACGCTAGGACCGGGACAGGGAAGGGAAAACTGTTTTTT.

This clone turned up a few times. This CDR3 is CASSIPGMQETQYF. The CDR3 nucleotides are TGTGCCAGTAGTATACCGGGAATGCAAGAGACCCAGTACTTC. The rearrangement joins TRBV19 to TRBJ2-5, with D maybe TRBD2 (5 bases). The CDR3 length is 14 residues. Germline V gene lookup returns CDR1 LNHDA and CDR2 SQIVND (reference sequence). The V and J ends lost 2 bases and 2 bases respectively, with 9 bases between them.

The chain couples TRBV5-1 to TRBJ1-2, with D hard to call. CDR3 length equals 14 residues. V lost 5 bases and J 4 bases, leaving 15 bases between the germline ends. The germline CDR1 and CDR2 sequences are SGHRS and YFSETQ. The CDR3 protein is CASSREGEGYGYTF. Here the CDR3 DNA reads TGCGCCAGCAGTCGTGAGGGAGAGGGCTATGGCTACACCTTC.

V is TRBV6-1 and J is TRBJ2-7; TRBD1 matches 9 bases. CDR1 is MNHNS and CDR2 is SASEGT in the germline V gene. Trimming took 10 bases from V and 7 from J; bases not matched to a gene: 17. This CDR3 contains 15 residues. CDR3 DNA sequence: TGTGCCACCCATCCGAGCCGGGACAGGGCCCATGAGCAGTACTTC. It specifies CATHPSRDRAHEQYF.

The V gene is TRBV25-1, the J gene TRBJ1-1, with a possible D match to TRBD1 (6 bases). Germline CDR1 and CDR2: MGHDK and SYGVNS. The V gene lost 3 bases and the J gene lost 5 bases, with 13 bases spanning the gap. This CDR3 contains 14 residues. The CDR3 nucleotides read TGTGCCAGCAGTGACGGCAGGGGTCGAACTGAAGCTTTCTTT. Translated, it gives CASSDGRGRTEAFF.

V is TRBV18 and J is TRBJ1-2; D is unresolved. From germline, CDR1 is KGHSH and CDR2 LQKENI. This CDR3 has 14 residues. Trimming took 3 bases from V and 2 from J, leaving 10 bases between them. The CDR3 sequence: CASSPVGRNYGYTF. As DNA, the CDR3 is TGTGCCAGCTCACCTGTTGGCAGGAACTATGGCTACACCTTC.

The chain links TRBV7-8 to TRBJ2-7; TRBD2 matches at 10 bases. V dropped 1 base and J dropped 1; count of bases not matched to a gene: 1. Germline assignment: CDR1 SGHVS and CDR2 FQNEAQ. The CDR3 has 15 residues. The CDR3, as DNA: TGTGCCAGCAGCTTAGGGACTAGCGGATCCTACGAGCAGTACTTC. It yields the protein CASSLGTSGSYEQYF.

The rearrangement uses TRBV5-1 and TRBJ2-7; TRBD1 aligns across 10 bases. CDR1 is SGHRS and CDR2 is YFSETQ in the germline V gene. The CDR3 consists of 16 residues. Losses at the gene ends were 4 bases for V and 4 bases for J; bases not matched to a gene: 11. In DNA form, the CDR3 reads TGCGCCAGCAGCGTACAACCGGGACAGGGGTTGTACGAGCAGTACTTC. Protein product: CASSVQPGQGLYEQYF.

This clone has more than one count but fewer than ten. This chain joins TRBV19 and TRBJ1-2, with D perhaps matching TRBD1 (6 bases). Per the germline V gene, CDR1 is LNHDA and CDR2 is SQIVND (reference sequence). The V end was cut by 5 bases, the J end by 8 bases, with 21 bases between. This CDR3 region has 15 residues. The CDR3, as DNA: TGTGCCAGTAGTCCTCGGAGGGGGACTATGGCGGGCTACACCTTC. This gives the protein CASSPRRGTMAGYTF.

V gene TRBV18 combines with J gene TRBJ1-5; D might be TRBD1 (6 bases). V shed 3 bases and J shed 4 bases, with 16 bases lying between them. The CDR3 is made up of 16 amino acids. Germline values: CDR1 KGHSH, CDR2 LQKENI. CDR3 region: CASSPRVYRDNQPQHF. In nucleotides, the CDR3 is TGTGCCAGCTCACCGCGGGTATACAGGGATAATCAGCCCCAGCATTTT.